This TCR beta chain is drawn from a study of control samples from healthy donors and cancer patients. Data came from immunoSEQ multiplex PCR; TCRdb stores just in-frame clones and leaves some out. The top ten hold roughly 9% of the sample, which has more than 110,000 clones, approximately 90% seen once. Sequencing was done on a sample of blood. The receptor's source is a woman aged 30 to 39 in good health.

CDR3: CASSPNSGSPDTQYF. In DNA, the CDR3 is TGTGCCAGCAGTCCAAATAGCGGGAGTCCTGATACGCAGTATTTT. The gene calls are TRBV11-3 and TRBJ2-3, with 9 bases aligning to TRBD2. Trimming removed 6 bases from V and 6 bases from J; junction bases left unmatched: 10. Germline loops: CDR1 SGHNT, CDR2 YENEEA. CDR3 length equals 15 residues.